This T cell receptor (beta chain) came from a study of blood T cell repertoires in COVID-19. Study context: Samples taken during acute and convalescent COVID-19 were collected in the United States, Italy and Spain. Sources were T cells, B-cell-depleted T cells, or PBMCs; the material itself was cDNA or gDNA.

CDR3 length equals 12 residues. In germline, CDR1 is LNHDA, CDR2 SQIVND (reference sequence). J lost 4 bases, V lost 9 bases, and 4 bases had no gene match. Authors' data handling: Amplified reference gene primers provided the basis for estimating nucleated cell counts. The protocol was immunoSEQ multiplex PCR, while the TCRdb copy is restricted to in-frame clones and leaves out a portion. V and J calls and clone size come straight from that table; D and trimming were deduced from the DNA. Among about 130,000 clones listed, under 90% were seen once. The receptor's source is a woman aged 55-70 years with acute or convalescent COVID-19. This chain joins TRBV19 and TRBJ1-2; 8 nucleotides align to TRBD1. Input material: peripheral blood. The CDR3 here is CASRGLGYGYTF. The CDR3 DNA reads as TGTGCCAGCAGGGGGCTTGGCTATGGCTACACCTTC.